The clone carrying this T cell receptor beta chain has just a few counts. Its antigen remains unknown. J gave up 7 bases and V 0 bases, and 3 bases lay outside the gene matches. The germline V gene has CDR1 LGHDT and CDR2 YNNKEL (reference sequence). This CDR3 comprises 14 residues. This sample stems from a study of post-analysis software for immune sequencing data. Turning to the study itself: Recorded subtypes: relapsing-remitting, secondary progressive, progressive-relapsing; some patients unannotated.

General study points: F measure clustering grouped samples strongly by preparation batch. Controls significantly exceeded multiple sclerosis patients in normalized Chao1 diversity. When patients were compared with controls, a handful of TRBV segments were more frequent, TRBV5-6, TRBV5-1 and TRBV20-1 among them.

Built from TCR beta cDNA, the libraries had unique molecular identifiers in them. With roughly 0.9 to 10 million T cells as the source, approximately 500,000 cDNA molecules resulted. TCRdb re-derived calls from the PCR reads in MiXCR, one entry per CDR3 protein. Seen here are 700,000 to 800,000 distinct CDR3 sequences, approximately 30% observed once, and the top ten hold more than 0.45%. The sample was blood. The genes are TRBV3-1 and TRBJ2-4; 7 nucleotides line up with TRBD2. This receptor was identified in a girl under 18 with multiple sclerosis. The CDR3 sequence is CASSQEPAGNIQYF. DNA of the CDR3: TGTGCCAGCAGCCAAGAGCCAGCGGGGAACATTCAGTACTTC.